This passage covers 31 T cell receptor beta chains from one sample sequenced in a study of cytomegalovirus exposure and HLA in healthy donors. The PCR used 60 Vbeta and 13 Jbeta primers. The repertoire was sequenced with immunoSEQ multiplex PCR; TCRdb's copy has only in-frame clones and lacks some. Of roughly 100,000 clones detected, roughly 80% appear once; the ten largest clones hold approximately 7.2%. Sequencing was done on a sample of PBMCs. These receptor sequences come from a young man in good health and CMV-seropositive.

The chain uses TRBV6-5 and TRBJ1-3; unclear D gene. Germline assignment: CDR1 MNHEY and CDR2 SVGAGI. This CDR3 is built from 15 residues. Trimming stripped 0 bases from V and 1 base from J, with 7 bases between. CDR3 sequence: CASSYSQASGNTIYF. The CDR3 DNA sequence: TGTGCCAGCAGTTACTCTCAGGCTTCTGGAAACACCATATATTTT.

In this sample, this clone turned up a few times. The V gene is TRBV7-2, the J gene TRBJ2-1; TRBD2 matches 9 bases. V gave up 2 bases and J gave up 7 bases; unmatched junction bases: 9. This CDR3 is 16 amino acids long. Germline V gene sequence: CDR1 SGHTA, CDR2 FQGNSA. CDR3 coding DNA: TGTGCCAGCAGCTTAAGGGGCGGGGGGGCCTGGAATGAGCAGTTCTTC. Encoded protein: CASSLRGGGAWNEQFF.

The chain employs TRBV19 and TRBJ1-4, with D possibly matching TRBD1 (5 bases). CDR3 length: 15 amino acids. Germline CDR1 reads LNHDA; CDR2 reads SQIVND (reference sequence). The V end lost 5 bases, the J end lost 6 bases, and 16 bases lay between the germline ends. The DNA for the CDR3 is TGTGCCAGTAGTGTCGGCGGGGCGGAGGATGAAAAACTGTTTTTT. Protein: CASSVGGAEDEKLFF.

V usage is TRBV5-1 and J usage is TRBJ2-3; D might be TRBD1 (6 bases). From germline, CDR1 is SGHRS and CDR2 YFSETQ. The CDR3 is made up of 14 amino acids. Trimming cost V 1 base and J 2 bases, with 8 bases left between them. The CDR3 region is CASSLWGPTDTQYF. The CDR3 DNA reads TGCGCCAGCAGCTTGTGGGGGCCCACAGATACGCAGTATTTT. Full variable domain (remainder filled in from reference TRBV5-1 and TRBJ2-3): KAGVTQTPRYLIKTRGQQVTLSCSPISGHRSVSWYQQTPGQGLQFLFEYFSETQRNKGNFPGRFSGRQFSNSRSEMNVSTLELGDSALYLCASSLWGPTDTQYFGPGTRLTVL.

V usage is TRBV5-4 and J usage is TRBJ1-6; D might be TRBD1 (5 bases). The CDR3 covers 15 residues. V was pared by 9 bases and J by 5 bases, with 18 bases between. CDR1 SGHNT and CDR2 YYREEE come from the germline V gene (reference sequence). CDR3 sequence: CATRLGGNNNSPLHF. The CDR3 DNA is TGTGCCACCCGTCTGGGGGGGAATAATAATTCACCCCTCCACTTT.

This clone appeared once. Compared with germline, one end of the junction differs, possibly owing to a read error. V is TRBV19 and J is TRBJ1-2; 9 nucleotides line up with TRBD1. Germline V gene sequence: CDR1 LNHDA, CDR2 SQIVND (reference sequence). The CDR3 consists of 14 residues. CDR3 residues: CASSPQGAKYGYTF. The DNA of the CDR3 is TGTGCCAGTAGCCCACAGGGGGCTAAATATGGCTACACCTTC.

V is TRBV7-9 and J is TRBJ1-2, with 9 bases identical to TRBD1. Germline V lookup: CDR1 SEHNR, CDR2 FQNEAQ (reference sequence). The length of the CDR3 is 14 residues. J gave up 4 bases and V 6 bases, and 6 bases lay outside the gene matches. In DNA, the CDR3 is TGTGCCAGCAGGCCCGGGACAGGGACCTATGGCTACACCTTC. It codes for CASRPGTGTYGYTF.

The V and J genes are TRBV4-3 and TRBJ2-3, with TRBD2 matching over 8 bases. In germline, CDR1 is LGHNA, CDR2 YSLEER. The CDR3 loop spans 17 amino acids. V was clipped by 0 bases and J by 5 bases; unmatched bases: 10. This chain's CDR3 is CASSQDKAGGPRDTQYF. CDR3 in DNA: TGCGCCAGCAGCCAAGATAAGGCGGGGGGCCCTAGAGATACGCAGTATTTT.

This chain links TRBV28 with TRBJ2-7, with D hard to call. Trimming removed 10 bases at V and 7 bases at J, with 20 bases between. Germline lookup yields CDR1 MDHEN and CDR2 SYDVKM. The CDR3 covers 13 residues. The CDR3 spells CAIQQIPPGEQYF. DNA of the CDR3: TGTGCCATCCAGCAGATCCCCCCAGGAGAGCAGTACTTC.

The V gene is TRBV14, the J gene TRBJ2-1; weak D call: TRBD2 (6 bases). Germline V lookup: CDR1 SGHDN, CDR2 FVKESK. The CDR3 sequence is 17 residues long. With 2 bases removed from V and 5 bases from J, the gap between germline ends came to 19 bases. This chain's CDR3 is CASSQRRTSGSHNEQFF. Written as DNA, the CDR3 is TGTGCCAGCAGCCAAAGGCGGACGAGCGGGTCTCACAATGAGCAGTTCTTC.

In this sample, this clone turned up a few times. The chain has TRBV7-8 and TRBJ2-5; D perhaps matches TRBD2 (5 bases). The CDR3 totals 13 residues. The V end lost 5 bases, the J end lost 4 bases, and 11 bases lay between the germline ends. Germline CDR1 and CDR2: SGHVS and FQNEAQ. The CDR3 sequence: CASSPPRGETQYF. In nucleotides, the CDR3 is TGTGCCAGCAGCCCGCCCCGGGGAGAGACCCAGTACTTC.

CDR3 residues: CASSGTAQPQHF. The CDR3 DNA reads as TGTGCCAGCAGCGGGACAGCACAGCCCCAGCATTTT. This chain connects TRBV6-5 to TRBJ1-5; 7 bases map to TRBD1. The CDR3 is 12 residues long. Germline CDR1 reads MNHEY; CDR2 reads SVGAGI. Trimming cost V 6 bases and J 7 bases; bases outside gene matches: 3.

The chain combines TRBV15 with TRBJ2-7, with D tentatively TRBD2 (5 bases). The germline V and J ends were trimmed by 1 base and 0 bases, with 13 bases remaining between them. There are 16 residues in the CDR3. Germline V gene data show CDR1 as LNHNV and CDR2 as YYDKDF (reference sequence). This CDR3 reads CATSRGGRLSSYEQYF. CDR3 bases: TGTGCCACCAGCAGAGGAGGAAGACTAAGCTCCTACGAGCAGTACTTC.

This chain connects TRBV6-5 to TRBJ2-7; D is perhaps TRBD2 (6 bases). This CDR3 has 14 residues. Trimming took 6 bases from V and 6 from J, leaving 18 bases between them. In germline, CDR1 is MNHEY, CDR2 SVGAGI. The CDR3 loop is CASSPGLYGIEQYF. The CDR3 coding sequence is TGTGCCAGCAGCCCGGGACTGTACGGTATCGAGCAGTACTTC.

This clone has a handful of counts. The CDR3, as DNA: TGTGCCAGCAGCTTGGGGGGCGGAATCTACGAGCAGTACTTC. This gives the protein CASSLGGGIYEQYF. This chain links TRBV5-4 with TRBJ2-7; a weak D match, TRBD1 (5 bases). Germline V gene sequence: CDR1 SGHNT, CDR2 YYREEE (reference sequence). V was clipped by 0 bases and J by 3 bases, with 10 bases between them. The CDR3 length is 14 residues. Full variable domain (outside the CDR3, taken from reference TRBV5-4 and TRBJ2-7): ETGVTQSPTHLIKTRGQQVTLRCSSQSGHNTVSWYQQALGQGPQFIFQYYREEENGRGNFPPRFSGLQFPNYSSELNVNALELDDSALYLCASSLGGGIYEQYFGPGTRLTVT.

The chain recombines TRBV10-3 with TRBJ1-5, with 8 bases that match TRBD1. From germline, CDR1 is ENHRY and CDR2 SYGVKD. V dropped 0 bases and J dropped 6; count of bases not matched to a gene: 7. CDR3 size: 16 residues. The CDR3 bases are TGTGCCATCAGTGAGTCGGACAGGGATGAGGGTCAGCCCCAGCATTTT. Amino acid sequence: CAISESDRDEGQPQHF.

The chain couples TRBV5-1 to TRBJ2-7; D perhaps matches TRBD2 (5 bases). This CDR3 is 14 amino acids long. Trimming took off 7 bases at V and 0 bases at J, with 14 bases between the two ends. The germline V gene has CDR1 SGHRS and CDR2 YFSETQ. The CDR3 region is CASQELATSYEQYF. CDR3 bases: TGCGCCAGCCAAGAGCTAGCTACCTCCTACGAGCAGTACTTC. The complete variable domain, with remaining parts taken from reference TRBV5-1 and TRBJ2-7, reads KAGVTQTPRYLIKTRGQQVTLSCSPISGHRSVSWYQQTPGQGLQFLFEYFSETQRNKGNFPGRFSGRQFSNSRSEMNVSTLELGDSALYLCASQELATSYEQYFGPGTRLTVT.

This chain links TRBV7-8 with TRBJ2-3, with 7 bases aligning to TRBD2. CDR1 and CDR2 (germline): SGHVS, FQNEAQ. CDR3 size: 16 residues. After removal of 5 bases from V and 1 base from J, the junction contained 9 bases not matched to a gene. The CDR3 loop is CASSPRRGRRTDTQYF. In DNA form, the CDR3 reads TGTGCCAGCAGCCCAAGGCGGGGGAGACGCACAGATACGCAGTATTTT. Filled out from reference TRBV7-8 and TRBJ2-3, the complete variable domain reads GAGVSQSPRYKVAKRGQDVALRCDPISGHVSLFWYQQALGQGPEFLTYFQNEAQLDKSGLPSDRFFAERPEGSVSTLKIQRTQQEDSAVYLCASSPRRGRRTDTQYFGPGTRLTVL.

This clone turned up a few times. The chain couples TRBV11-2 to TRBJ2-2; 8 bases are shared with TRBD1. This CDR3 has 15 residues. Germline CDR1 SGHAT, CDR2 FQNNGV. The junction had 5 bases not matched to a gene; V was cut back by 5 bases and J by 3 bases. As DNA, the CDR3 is TGTGCCAGCAGCCCATGGACAGGGTACACCGGGGAGCTGTTTTTT. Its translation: CASSPWTGYTGELFF.

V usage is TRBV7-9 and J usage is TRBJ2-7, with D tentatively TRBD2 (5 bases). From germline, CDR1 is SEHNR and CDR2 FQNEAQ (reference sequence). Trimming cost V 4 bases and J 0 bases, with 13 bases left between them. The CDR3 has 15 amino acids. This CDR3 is CASSSLQTSSYEQYF. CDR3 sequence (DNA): TGTGCCAGCAGCTCTCTTCAAACTAGCTCCTACGAGCAGTACTTC. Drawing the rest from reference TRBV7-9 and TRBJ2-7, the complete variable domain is DTGVSQNPRHKITKRGQNVTFRCDPISEHNRLYWYRQTLGQGPEFLTYFQNEAQLEKSRLLSDRFSAERPKGSFSTLEIQRTEQGDSAMYLCASSSLQTSSYEQYFGPGTRLTVT.

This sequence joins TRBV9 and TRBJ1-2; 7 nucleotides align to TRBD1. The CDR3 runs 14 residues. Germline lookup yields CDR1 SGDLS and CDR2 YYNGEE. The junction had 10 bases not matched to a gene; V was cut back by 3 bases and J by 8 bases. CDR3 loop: CASSGRQGREGYTF. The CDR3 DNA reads TGTGCCAGCAGCGGCCGACAGGGAAGGGAAGGCTACACCTTC.

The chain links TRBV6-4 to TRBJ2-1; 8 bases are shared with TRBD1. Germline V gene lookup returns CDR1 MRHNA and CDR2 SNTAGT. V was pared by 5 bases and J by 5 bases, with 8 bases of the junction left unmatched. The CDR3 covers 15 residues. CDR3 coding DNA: TGTGCCAGCAGTAGAGACAGGGGTCCTAACAATGAGCAGTTCTTC. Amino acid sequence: CASSRDRGPNNEQFF.

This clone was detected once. In DNA, the CDR3 is TGTGCCAGCAGACCTGCCCGGGGGGCGCGGTACAATGAGCAGTTCTTC. Amino acid sequence: CASRPARGARYNEQFF. This chain links TRBV6-6 with TRBJ2-1, with D maybe TRBD2 (7 bases). The CDR3 covers 16 residues. Germline CDR1 is MNHNY and CDR2 is SVGAGI (reference sequence). Trimming left V 6 bases short and J 4 bases short, with 19 bases between.

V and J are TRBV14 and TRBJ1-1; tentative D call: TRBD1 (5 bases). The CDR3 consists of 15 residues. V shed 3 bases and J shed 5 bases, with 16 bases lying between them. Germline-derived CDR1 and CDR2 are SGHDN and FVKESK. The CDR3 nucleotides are TGTGCCAGCAGCCAGTCTCTCGCGGGGGGTACTGAAGCTTTCTTT. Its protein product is CASSQSLAGGTEAFF.

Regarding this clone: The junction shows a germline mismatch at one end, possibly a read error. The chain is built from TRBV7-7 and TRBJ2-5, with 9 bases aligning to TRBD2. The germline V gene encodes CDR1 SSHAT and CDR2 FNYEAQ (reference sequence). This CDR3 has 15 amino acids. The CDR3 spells CASSPGLAVRETQYF. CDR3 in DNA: TGTGCTAGCAGCCCGGGACTAGCAGTCCGAGAGACCCAGTACTTC.

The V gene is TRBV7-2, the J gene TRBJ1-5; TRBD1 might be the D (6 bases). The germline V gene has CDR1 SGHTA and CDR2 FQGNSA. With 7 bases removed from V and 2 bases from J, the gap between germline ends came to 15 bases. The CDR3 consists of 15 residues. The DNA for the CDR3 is TGTGCCAGCAACCAAGGGTGGACAGGCAATCAGCCCCAGCATTTT. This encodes CASNQGWTGNQPQHF.

The CDR3 here is CASSPPGTSTGEQFF. Written as DNA, the CDR3 is TGTGCCAGCAGCCCGCCGGGGACTAGCACTGGTGAGCAGTTCTTC. The chain recombines TRBV9 with TRBJ2-1, with TRBD2 identical over 9 bases. CDR1 and CDR2 (germline): SGDLS, YYNGEE. CDR3 size: 15 residues. Trimming at V came to 4 bases and at J to 9 bases, leaving 11 bases not matched to a gene.

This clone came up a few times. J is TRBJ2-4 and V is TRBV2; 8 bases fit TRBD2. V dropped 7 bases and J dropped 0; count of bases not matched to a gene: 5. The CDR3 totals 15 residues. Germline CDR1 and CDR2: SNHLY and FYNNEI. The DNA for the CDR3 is TGTGCCAGCACTGATAGCGGGGTAGCCAAAAACATTCAGTACTTC. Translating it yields CASTDSGVAKNIQYF.

CDR3 in amino acids: CASSPKDSTGELFF. The CDR3 region has the DNA TGCGCCAGCAGCCCAAAAGACAGTACCGGGGAGCTGTTTTTT. The rearrangement uses TRBV5-1 and TRBJ2-2; maybe TRBD1 (5 bases). V gave up 4 bases and J gave up 5 bases, with 12 bases separating them. Germline loops: CDR1 SGHRS, CDR2 YFSETQ. The CDR3 totals 14 residues.

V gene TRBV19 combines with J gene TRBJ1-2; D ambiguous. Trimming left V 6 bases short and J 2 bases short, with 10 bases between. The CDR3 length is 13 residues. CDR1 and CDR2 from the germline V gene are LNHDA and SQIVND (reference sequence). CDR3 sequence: CASRGGSNYGYTF. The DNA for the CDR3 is TGTGCCAGTAGAGGAGGGAGCAACTATGGCTACACCTTC.

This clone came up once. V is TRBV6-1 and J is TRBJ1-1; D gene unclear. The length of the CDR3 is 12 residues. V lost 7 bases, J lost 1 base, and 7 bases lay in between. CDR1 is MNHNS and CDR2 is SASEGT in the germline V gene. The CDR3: CASIRGNTEAFF. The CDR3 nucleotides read TGTGCCAGCATCCGAGGGAACACTGAAGCTTTCTTT.